The 30 T cell receptor beta chains reported below all come from one sample, sequenced in a study of molecular identifiers for immune sequencing clone quantification. One entry per CDR3 protein, called by TCRdb with MiXCR from the PCR reads. The table includes some 680,000 distinct CDR3 sequences, 25% detected once. Sequencing input: naive CD8+ T cells from blood, with Jurkat cell RNA spiked in. Subset reported: FACS-sorted CD8+CD4-CCR7+CD45RA+ naive T cells. Every receptor here comes from a human donor in good health. Some libraries in this study had Jurkat cell RNA spiked in.

Only a few counts were recorded for this clonotype. A much larger clone lies a single base off, so this may be a read error. For the CDR3, the DNA is TGTGCCAGCAGCCAGGATAGGACGCTAAATGAGCAGTACTTC. Its translation: CASSQDRTLNEQYF. The chain combines TRBV28 with TRBJ2-7, with D hard to call. Trimming cost V 6 bases and J 7 bases, with 19 bases left between them. The CDR3 runs 14 residues. Germline CDR1 reads MDHEN; CDR2 reads SYDVKM.

CDR3 sequence: CASSIVPGQETQYF. The CDR3 DNA reads TGTGCCAGTAGTATAGTGCCAGGGCAAGAGACCCAGTACTTC. The genes are TRBV19 and TRBJ2-5; D perhaps matches TRBD1 (5 bases). Trimming removed 1 base from V and 2 bases from J, with 8 bases in between. Germline V gives CDR1 LNHDA, CDR2 SQIVND (reference sequence). CDR3 length equals 14 residues.

This clonotype occurred many times. The genes are TRBV7-9 and TRBJ2-3, with 11 bases fitting TRBD2. The trim removed 1 base at V and 6 bases at J, leaving 9 bases unmatched. Germline V gene lookup returns CDR1 SEHNR and CDR2 FQNEAQ (reference sequence). The CDR3 has 17 residues. CDR3 sequence (DNA): TGTGCCAGCAGCTTAGGTGATAGCGGGAGGGCCGTGGATACGCAGTATTTT. It is translated as CASSLGDSGRAVDTQYF.

This clonotype was counted ten times or more. The rearrangement links TRBV12-3 or TRBV12-4 to TRBJ2-7; D remains ambiguous. Trimming removed 4 bases at V and 0 bases at J, with 13 bases between. The CDR3 is 15 amino acids. The DNA for the CDR3 is TGTGCCAGCAGTTCCTTGGGCTACCTCTCCTACGAGCAGTACTTC. Translation: CASSSLGYLSYEQYF.

The chain uses TRBV6-6 and TRBJ1-5, with D unresolved. The CDR3 covers 20 residues. Trimming cost V 6 bases and J 0 bases, with 27 bases left between them. The germline V gene has CDR1 MNHNY and CDR2 SVGAGI (reference sequence). The CDR3 bases are TGTGCCAGCAGCACCTCCGGGTGGCAGACAACGGTCTATAGCAATCAGCCCCAGCATTTT. It yields the protein CASSTSGWQTTVYSNQPQHF.

This clonotype was seen a handful of times. The rearrangement joins TRBV20-1 to TRBJ2-1; 11 bases fit TRBD2. CDR3 length equals 17 residues. Germline V gene data show CDR1 as DFQATT and CDR2 as SNEGSKA (reference sequence). V gave up 3 bases and J gave up 1 base; unmatched junction bases: 8. CDR3 region: CSASGTSGQLSYNEQFF. The CDR3 DNA is TGCAGTGCTAGCGGGACTAGCGGCCAATTATCCTACAATGAGCAGTTCTTC.

Note on this clonotype: The junction and the germline gene differ at one end; a read error may be behind it. The genes are TRBV18 and TRBJ2-5; 12 bases are shared with TRBD2. CDR3 length equals 14 residues. In germline, CDR1 is KGHSH, CDR2 LQKENI. CDR3 protein: CASSDAGTSGPHPF. Written as DNA, the CDR3 is TGTGCCAGCTCGGACGCCGGGACTAGCGGGCCGCATCCCTTC.

This clonotype was counted between two and nine times. The V call is TRBV3-1, the J call TRBJ2-2; no definite D call. V dropped 6 bases and J dropped 2 bases, with 16 bases sitting between them. The CDR3 is 16 amino acids. The V gene's germline CDR1 is LGHDT and CDR2 YNNKEL (reference sequence). The CDR3 DNA follows: TGTGCCAGCAGTCCGACTGGCACGAAAAACACCGGGGAGCTGTTTTTT. Protein sequence: CASSPTGTKNTGELFF.

This clonotype was seen at least ten times. CDR3 loop: CASSEDNEAFF. The DNA of the CDR3 is TGTGCCAGCAGTGAAGACAATGAAGCTTTCTTT. The genes are TRBV25-1 and TRBJ1-1; the D is unclear. Per germline, CDR1 MGHDK and CDR2 SYGVNS. The CDR3 contains 11 residues. V lost 2 bases and J lost 7, with 5 bases in between.

This clonotype has ten or more counts. The V call is TRBV19, the J call TRBJ1-1; D uncertain. The CDR3 runs to 13 residues. Trimming took 3 bases from V and 4 from J, leaving 9 bases between them. Germline V gene lookup returns CDR1 LNHDA and CDR2 SQIVND (reference sequence). The CDR3 DNA is TGTGCCAGTAGTATTGCGGCCCTCACTGAAGCTTTCTTT. It yields the protein CASSIAALTEAFF.

Concerning this clonotype itself: A much larger clone is a single base away; this may be a read error. A read error is likely, as this CDR3 ends without the conserved phenylalanine or tryptophan. The J gene is TRBJ1-5, the V gene TRBV4-3; D is undetermined. This CDR3 is built from 14 residues. V was pared by 0 bases and J by 0 bases, with 3 bases between. Per the germline V gene, CDR1 is LGHNA and CDR2 is YSLEER. The CDR3 protein is CASSQDNSNQPQHL. DNA of the CDR3: TGCGCCAGCAGCCAAGACAATAGCAATCAGCCCCAGCATCTT.

This clonotype was picked up many times. The chain is built from TRBV19 and TRBJ1-5; D may be TRBD1 (5 bases). CDR3 length: 15 residues. Germline V lookup: CDR1 LNHDA, CDR2 SQIVND (reference sequence). V lost 9 bases and J lost 2, with 17 bases in between. The CDR3 sequence is CASSPGPGGNQPQHF. The CDR3 DNA follows: TGTGCCAGCAGCCCGGGACCCGGAGGCAATCAGCCCCAGCATTTT.

This clonotype was seen a handful of times. The rearrangement joins TRBV10-3 to TRBJ2-5, with TRBD2 identical over 7 bases. The CDR3 sequence is 14 residues long. The junction had 2 bases not matched to a gene; V was cut back by 2 bases and J by 2 bases. Looked up from germline, CDR1 is ENHRY and CDR2 is SYGVKD. In nucleotides, the CDR3 is TGTGCCATCAGTGAGGGGACTACTCAAGAGACCCAGTACTTC. Translation gives CAISEGTTQETQYF.

This clonotype was picked up a small number of times. A junction boundary mismatches the germline segment, possibly from a read error. This CDR3 is CASSLTFSGAKNIQHF. The CDR3 coding sequence is TGTGCCAGCAGCTTAACTTTTTCAGGGGCCAAAAACATTCAGCACTTC. The rearrangement joins TRBV5-6 to TRBJ2-4, with a weak D call TRBD1 (6 bases). The CDR3 is 16 amino acids. The germline V gene encodes CDR1 SGHDT and CDR2 YYEEEE.

This clonotype was recorded many times. The V and J genes are TRBV7-9 and TRBJ2-3; D tentatively fits TRBD1 or TRBD2 (5 bases each). This CDR3 spans 16 amino acids. CDR1 and CDR2 (germline): SEHNR, FQNEAQ (reference sequence). Trimming cost V 5 bases and J 6 bases, with 21 bases left between them. For the CDR3, the DNA is TGTGCCAGCAGCCCCTCCCCCGGGGCCGCAAGGGATACGCAGTATTTT. Residues: CASSPSPGAARDTQYF.

This clonotype appeared many times. The chain links TRBV4-1 to TRBJ2-3; tentative D call: TRBD2 (5 bases). V lost 0 bases, J lost 2 bases, and 9 bases lay in between. There are 15 residues in the CDR3. Germline CDR1 and CDR2: MGHRA and YSYEKL. Here the CDR3 reads CASSQEERTTDTQYF. As DNA, the CDR3 is TGCGCCAGCAGCCAAGAGGAGCGGACCACAGATACGCAGTATTTT.

This clonotype has ten or more counts. The CDR3 loop reads CASSSGISYEQYF. The CDR3 coding sequence is TGTGCCAGCAGTTCTGGGATCTCCTACGAGCAGTACTTC. The rearrangement links TRBV6-5 to TRBJ2-7; no definite D call. Germline values: CDR1 MNHEY, CDR2 SVGAGI. Trimming removed 4 bases at V and 0 bases at J, with 7 bases between. The CDR3 totals 13 residues.

As to this clonotype: One end of the junction does not line up with germline, which may come from a read error. The chain joins TRBV7-7 to TRBJ2-1, with TRBD2 matching 7 bases. From germline, CDR1 is SSHAT and CDR2 FNYEAQ (reference sequence). The CDR3 is 13 amino acids. The CDR3 nucleotides read TGTGCTAGCAGCTTAAAGGGAGGGTATGAGCAGTTCTTC. Amino acids: CASSLKGGYEQFF.

This clonotype came up many times. The rearrangement uses TRBV24-1 and TRBJ2-3; tentative D call: TRBD2 (5 bases). Germline CDR1 and CDR2: KGHDR and SFDVKD. This CDR3 has 17 residues. V was cut by 5 bases and J by 2 bases, with 19 bases left in between. The chain's CDR3 is CATSGGHGERYTDTQYF. In nucleotides, the CDR3 is TGTGCCACCAGTGGTGGCCACGGGGAAAGATACACAGATACGCAGTATTTT.

A few counts support this clonotype. This chain uses TRBV30 with TRBJ1-1; D possibly corresponds to TRBD1 (5 bases). The CDR3 covers 13 residues. Trimming cost V 0 bases and J 5 bases, with 10 bases left between them. The germline V gene has CDR1 GTSNPN and CDR2 SVGIG (reference sequence). The CDR3 is CAWSVDRLTEAFF. The DNA for the CDR3 is TGTGCCTGGAGTGTAGACAGACTTACTGAAGCTTTCTTT.

Notes on this clonotype: This may arise from a read error, as a much more abundant clone is one base away. V usage is TRBV12-3 or TRBV12-4 and J usage is TRBJ2-3; D not certain. The CDR3 consists of 13 residues. Here the CDR3 reads CASSPSFIDTRYF. CDR3 sequence (DNA): TGTGCCAGCAGTCCCTCTTTTATAGATACGCGGTATTTT.

This clonotype was counted at least ten times. J is TRBJ2-7 and V is TRBV19; D is possibly TRBD1 or TRBD2 (5 bases each). V lost 7 bases and J lost 7, with 17 bases in between. The germline V gene has CDR1 LNHDA and CDR2 SQIVND (reference sequence). This CDR3 contains 13 residues. CDR3 region: CASNEGPSSEQYF. DNA for the CDR3: TGTGCCAGTAATGAGGGACCCTCCTCGGAGCAGTACTTC. The entire variable domain, with the rest obtained from reference TRBV19 and TRBJ2-7, is as follows: DGGITQSPKYLFRKEGQNVTLSCEQNLNHDAMYWYRQDPGQGLRLIYYSQIVNDFQKGDIAEGYSVSREKKESFPLTVTSAQKNPTAFYLCASNEGPSSEQYFGPGTRLTVT.

This clonotype is a singleton in its sample. This may stem from a read error, because a much larger clone lies one nucleotide away. V gene TRBV11-2 combines with J gene TRBJ2-1; TRBD2 matches at 7 bases. The germline gives CDR1 SGHAT, CDR2 FQNNGV. This CDR3 comprises 15 residues. CDR3 in amino acids: CASSSLRGEGNERFF. In DNA, the CDR3 is TGTGCCAGCAGCTCCCTCCGTGGGGAGGGCAATGAGCGGTTCTTC.

This clonotype was recorded a few times. A much more abundant neighbour one base away suggests this may be a read error. The gene calls are TRBV7-7 and TRBJ2-5, with 9 bases aligning to TRBD2. Per the germline V gene, CDR1 is SSHAT and CDR2 is FNYEAQ (reference sequence). The CDR3 sequence is 15 residues long. DNA of the CDR3: TGTGCCAGCAGCTACGCTGCTAGCGGGGAAGAGACCCCGTACTTC. Protein product: CASSYAASGEETPYF.

At least ten counts were recorded for this clonotype. The genes are TRBV2 and TRBJ1-2; no firm D call. The CDR3 totals 13 residues. V was clipped by 0 bases and J by 6 bases, with 8 bases between them. From germline, CDR1 is SNHLY and CDR2 FYNNEI. CDR3 residues: CASSEARLHGYTF. The CDR3 DNA follows: TGTGCCAGCAGTGAAGCGCGGCTTCATGGCTACACCTTC.

This clonotype was seen a few times. The chain joins TRBV4-1 to TRBJ2-2; possibly TRBD2 for D (6 bases). Trimming removed 2 bases at V and 6 bases at J, with 16 bases between. CDR3 size: 16 residues. In germline, CDR1 is MGHRA, CDR2 YSYEKL. The CDR3 bases are TGCGCCAGCAGCCAAATGCTTGCGGACTACGCCGGGGAGCTGTTTTTT. The encoded protein is CASSQMLADYAGELFF.

As to this clonotype: Being one base from a much bigger clone, this may be a read error. V usage is TRBV30 and J usage is TRBJ1-1; D call uncertain. Germline lookup yields CDR1 GTSNPN and CDR2 SVGIG (reference sequence). The CDR3 is 14 residues long. Trimming removed 2 bases from V and 4 bases from J, with 14 bases in between. The CDR3 nucleotides are TGTGCCTGGAGTTTGTGGGGAGTCGGCACTGAAGCTTTCTTT. Protein: CAWSLWGVGTEAFF.

CDR3 protein: CASSIKGSNEQFF. CDR3 bases: TGTGCCAGCAGTATAAAGGGGAGCAATGAGCAGTTCTTC. The chain uses TRBV27 and TRBJ2-1; the D call may be TRBD1 or TRBD2 (5 bases each). Germline assignment: CDR1 MNHEY and CDR2 SMNVEV (reference sequence). CDR3 length: 13 residues. Trimming removed 5 bases at V and 6 bases at J, with 11 bases between.

This clonotype occurred many times. The CDR3 region has the DNA TGTGCCAGCAGCGTAGGGGACAGCAGTCCAACCCTCCACTTT. This codes for CASSVGDSSPTLHF. The J gene is TRBJ1-6, the V gene TRBV9; 7 positions agree with TRBD1. The CDR3 runs to 14 residues. CDR1 is SGDLS, CDR2 YYNGEE, per germline. V was pared by 0 bases and J by 14 bases, with 8 bases of the junction left unmatched.

The chain has TRBV19 and TRBJ1-5; no firm D call. Germline assignment: CDR1 LNHDA and CDR2 SQIVND (reference sequence). The length of the CDR3 is 13 residues. Trimming left V 5 bases short and J 5 bases short, with 10 bases between. Here the CDR3 DNA reads TGTGCCAGTAGTGAGGAGGGCCATCAGCCCCAGCATTTT. Protein product: CASSEEGHQPQHF.